This T cell receptor beta chain comes out of a study of radiotherapy plus CTLA-4 blockade in lung cancer. Across the whole study: Objective responses were seen in more than 15% of patients, disease control in about 30%. Study-wide results and limits: Reports identified early blood T cell clone dynamics, with interferon-beta, as the best response predictor. Peripheral blood showed expansion of tumor-derived TCR clones after radiotherapy and ipilimumab.

The germline gives CDR1 KGHSH, CDR2 LQKENI. Trimming cost V 1 base and J 7 bases, with 10 bases left between them. The CDR3 extends over 13 amino acids. Chemo-refractory metastatic non-small-cell lung cancer patients received focal radiation with ipilimumab CTLA-4 blockade. Using immunoSEQ multiplex PCR, the repertoire was profiled, and TCRdb retains in-frame clones only, with some absent. The table includes nearly 110,000 clones, over 65% detected once. Details on this clone: Its antigen is unidentified.

The rearrangement uses TRBV18 and TRBJ1-1, with D perhaps matching TRBD1 (5 bases). Specimen: peripheral blood, collected from a patient treated with radiotherapy plus ipilimumab. This TCR was sampled from a human donor with non-small cell lung cancer that progressed on radiotherapy plus ipilimumab. Some clones in this sample may be carry-over from other donors' samples. The CDR3 nucleotides read TGTGCCAGCTCACCACGAGGGGCGGATGAAGCTTTCTTT. This encodes CASSPRGADEAFF. Together with reference TRBV18 and TRBJ1-1, the CDR3 gives the full variable domain: NAGVMQNPRHLVRRRGQEARLRCSPMKGHSHVYWYRQLPEEGLKFMVYLQKENIIDESGMPKERFSAEFPKEGPSILRIQQVVRGDSAAYFCASSPRGADEAFFGQGTRLTVV.